Below, one T cell receptor (beta chain) is given with its context. This CDR3 has 14 amino acids. V gave up 7 bases and J gave up 5 bases, with 16 bases separating them. Germline CDR1 and CDR2: LNHNV and YYDKDF (reference sequence). Source study methods: Estimated nucleated cell counts came from reference gene primer amplification. The method was immunoSEQ multiplex PCR; TCRdb's version includes in-frame clones alone and lacks a portion of them. V and J calls plus clone size are reproduced from that table; the DNA served to infer D and trimming. The sample includes 200,000 to 250,000 clones, about four fifths of them seen just once. These data originate in a study of blood T cell repertoires in COVID-19. Study as a whole: Both acute and convalescent COVID-19 samples were obtained from the United States, Italy and Spain. The analysed material was cDNA or gDNA that came from T cells, B-cell-depleted T cells, or PBMCs.

Each participant's cohort was designated according to participant-reported clinical history. Material: PBMCs or T cells enriched from blood (not recorded which). This receptor was taken from a woman between 50 and 59 years old who had been exposed to COVID-19. The chain is built from TRBV15 and TRBJ2-3; tentatively, D is TRBD2 (7 bases). This CDR3 is CATNKGGGRDTQYF. The CDR3 DNA is TGTGCCACCAACAAGGGGGGAGGGAGAGATACGCAGTATTTT.